These 9 T cell receptor beta chains share one sample of origin, sequenced in a study of blood T cell repertoires in COVID-19. Generated by immunoSEQ multiplex PCR, the TCRdb table keeps only in-frame clones and is missing some. The repertoire has over 100,000 clones, roughly 83% of them found once; the top ten carry under 5%. Specimen: peripheral blood. The source is a woman older than 75 with acute or convalescent COVID-19.

The CDR3 DNA reads as TGTGCCAGTAGTACCCCGGGACAGGGGTTGGGGCAGCCCCAGCATTTT. It translates to CASSTPGQGLGQPQHF. The J gene is TRBJ1-5, the V gene TRBV19; 10 nucleotides match TRBD1. The ends lost 4 bases at V and 7 bases at J; junction bases unmatched: 10. CDR1 is LNHDA, CDR2 SQIVND, per germline (reference sequence). The CDR3 sequence is 16 residues long.

The gene calls are TRBV2 and TRBJ2-7; 7 bases are shared with TRBD1. The CDR3 runs to 14 residues. V gave up 6 bases and J gave up 1 base; unmatched junction bases: 6. CDR1 and CDR2 (germline): SNHLY, FYNNEI. For the CDR3, the DNA is TGTGCCAGCAGGGTGACAGGGCTTTCCTACGAGCAGTACTTC. This sequence encodes CASRVTGLSYEQYF.

The rearrangement uses TRBV27 and TRBJ1-1; no reliable D call. CDR1 is MNHEY, CDR2 SMNVEV, per germline (reference sequence). The CDR3 has 13 amino acids. V lost 8 bases, J lost 5 bases, and 15 bases lay in between. CDR3 amino acids: CASCRLPGTEAFF. Written as DNA, the CDR3 is TGTGCCAGCTGCAGGCTTCCTGGGACTGAAGCTTTCTTT.

V is TRBV28 and J is TRBJ2-7, with 9 nucleotides matching TRBD1. CDR3 length equals 20 residues. The junction had 25 bases not matched to a gene; V was cut back by 7 bases and J by 3 bases. CDR1 is MDHEN, CDR2 SYDVKM, per germline. As DNA, the CDR3 is TGTGCCAGCACCTCCGCGGGGACAGGGAGGAGGGGGGACAGGCTCTACGAGCAGTACTTC. This codes for CASTSAGTGRRGDRLYEQYF.

The V and J genes are TRBV11-1 and TRBJ1-3; D not certain. The CDR3 length is 13 residues. Germline-derived CDR1 and CDR2 are SGHAT and FQDESV (reference sequence). V was clipped by 6 bases and J by 4 bases, with 10 bases between them. This CDR3 reads CASSSYSGNTIYF. DNA of the CDR3: TGTGCCAGCAGTTCTTATTCGGGAAACACCATATATTTT.

The chain is built from TRBV5-1 and TRBJ2-5; D might be TRBD1 (5 bases). The CDR3 is 13 amino acids. The ends were cut back, 6 bases at V and 2 bases at J, with 11 bases in the middle. The germline V gene has CDR1 SGHRS and CDR2 YFSETQ. DNA for the CDR3: TGCGCCAGCAATGCAGGGCCTCAAGAGACCCAGTACTTC. Amino acid sequence: CASNAGPQETQYF. The variable domain in full, with the rest retrieved from reference TRBV5-1 and TRBJ2-5, is KAGVTQTPRYLIKTRGQQVTLSCSPISGHRSVSWYQQTPGQGLQFLFEYFSETQRNKGNFPGRFSGRQFSNSRSEMNVSTLELGDSALYLCASNAGPQETQYFGPGTRLLVL.

This chain links TRBV3-1 (or the pseudogene TRBV3-2) with TRBJ1-2; no clear D gene. Trimming stripped 3 bases from V and 7 bases from J, with 12 bases between. The V gene's germline CDR1 is LGHDT and CDR2 YNNKEL (reference sequence). This CDR3 has 13 amino acids. The CDR3 DNA sequence: TGTGCCAGCAGCCACGCCCGGGAAGGTGGCTACACCTTC. It is translated as CASSHAREGGYTF.

CDR3 DNA sequence: TGTGCCAGCAGCCTACAGGGCTATGGCTACACCTTC. It specifies CASSLQGYGYTF. The rearrangement links TRBV2 to TRBJ1-2, with D possibly being TRBD1 (6 bases). CDR3 length equals 12 residues. CDR1 and CDR2 from the germline V gene are SNHLY and FYNNEI. The ends were cut back, 6 bases at V and 4 bases at J, with 9 bases in the middle.

The chain combines TRBV7-2 with TRBJ1-1; no clear D gene. The CDR3 sequence is 14 residues long. V lost 5 bases to trimming and J lost 4 bases, with 14 bases between them. Germline V lookup: CDR1 SGHTA, CDR2 FQGNSA. The CDR3 loop reads CASSQMPGSTEAFF. The CDR3 DNA reads TGTGCCAGCAGCCAAATGCCGGGGTCCACTGAAGCTTTCTTT.